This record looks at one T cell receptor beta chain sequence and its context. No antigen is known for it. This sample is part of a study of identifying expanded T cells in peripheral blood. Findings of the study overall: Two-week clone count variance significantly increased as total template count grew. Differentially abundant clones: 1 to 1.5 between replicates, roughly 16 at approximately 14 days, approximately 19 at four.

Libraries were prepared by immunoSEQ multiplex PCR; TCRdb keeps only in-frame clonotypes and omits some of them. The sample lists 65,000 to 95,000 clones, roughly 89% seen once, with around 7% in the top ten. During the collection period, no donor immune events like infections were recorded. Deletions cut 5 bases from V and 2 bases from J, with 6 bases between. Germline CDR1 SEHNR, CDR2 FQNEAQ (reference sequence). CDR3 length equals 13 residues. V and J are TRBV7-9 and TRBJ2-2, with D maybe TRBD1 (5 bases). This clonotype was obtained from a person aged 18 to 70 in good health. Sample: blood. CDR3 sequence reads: CASSGQNTGELFF. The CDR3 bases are TGTGCCAGCAGCGGACAAAACACCGGGGAGCTGTTTTTT.